This T cell receptor (beta chain) was profiled in a study of beta chain features in type 1 diabetes (dated by TCRdb to 2017 to 2018). With respect to the entire study: Mean age, gender distribution, total cell number and subset yield were not different between patients and healthy donors. In the study, recently diagnosed type 1 diabetes patients and matched healthy donors were compared on the TCRB repertoires of their sorted circulating CD4+ T cell subsets. Regulatory and stem cell-like memory subsets were obtained from only 8 patients and roughly 8 healthy donors, while naive and central memory subsets were obtained from all 30 or so donors. Across all samples, some 100,000,000 sorted cells were examined, and cell number per subset correlated strongly with RNA yield. Summary of the overall study and its limitations: At VDJ recombination sites, type 1 diabetes patients had fewer insertions and more deleted nucleotides, which implies abnormalities in thymic rearrangement. Type 1 diabetes patients showed a moderate but significant shortening of TCRB CDR3 length in all four CD4+ subsets. Shorter templates might have been favored by PCR, but patient and control samples were amplified and corrected together, so both groups would have been affected equally by any skew. Sequencing cDNA rather than genomic DNA could over-represent highly expressing activated cells, although activation and CD3 levels did not differ between groups. The naive, central memory and regulatory TCRB repertoires appeared to resemble one another more closely among patients than among healthy donors. Because the HLA sub-analyses included only small numbers of individuals, any influence of HLA type on TCRB rearrangement was left unresolved.

The High Capacity cDNA Reverse Transcription Kit was used to reverse transcribe all of the isolated RNA, meaning that expressed TCRB transcripts were what got sequenced. Naive, central memory and regulatory T cell samples underwent deep immunoSEQ sequencing, averaging about 3.3 million total reads per sample. Sorted cells were lysed in RLT buffer, and RNA was extracted using DNase-treated RNeasy Micro or Mini kits according to cell number. Each cell subset was processed separately to prevent cross-contamination, with patient and healthy donor samples processed together. Using the immunoSEQ multiplex PCR, TCRB sequences were amplified from cDNA into 87-bp fragments spanning the CDR3 region. Sequencing of the amplicons was performed on the Illumina HiSeq platform. From the authors' description of their analysis: PCR bias was corrected computationally using synthetic template baselines, and reads within Hamming distance 2 were collapsed, with unmergeable singletons discarded. Reads were aligned against IMGT to assign V, D and J genes, CDR3 length and insertions or deletions at six rearrangement sites. Within each subset, clonotype counts were normalized to the number of sorted cells before true diversity and Gini coefficients were calculated with the tcR R package. The overlap coefficient, calculated on TCRB nucleotide sequences, was used to quantify repertoire sharing. TCRdb limited this immuneACCESS table to in-frame rearrangements with V and J called. A share of clones is missing; checked studies link under half to unresolved V genes, and the rest is unexplained. V and J calls and clone size are copied from that table; D and trimming were computed from the DNA. The sample records tens of thousands of clones, approximately 50% of which are singletons. Together, the top ten hold 0.7% of the sample.

V is cut back by 6 bases and J by 7 bases, with 14 bases in the junction unmatched. Taken from the germline V gene (reference sequence), the CDR1 and CDR2 loops are SGHKS and YYEKEE. The CDR3 runs 17 amino acids, cysteine and phenylalanine included. CDR3 DNA is the only sequence kept; it has 51 bases, read in frame from the first base. Each donor gave one peripheral blood draw, roughly 110 mL on average, collected into heparinised tubes. Using a panel that included CD45RO, CCR7, CD25, CD127, CD95 and CD27, naive, central memory, regulatory and stem cell-like memory CD4+ T cells were sorted on a BD FACSAria II. A purity above 98% was achieved for all sorted populations. PBMCs were isolated immediately by Lymphoprep density gradient centrifugation and stained directly without culture. To minimize batch effects, samples were stained and sorted in pairs, one healthy donor with one patient per experiment.

This clone showed up just once. What antigen it recognizes has not been identified. Per-base qualities were not stored, and no clone one base away is much larger. Sequences were obtained from central memory CD4+ T cells from blood. The V and J segments used are TRBV5-5 and TRBJ2-2; TRBD2 aligns with 11 central bases. This receptor was obtained from a man aged 25-45 years with type 1 diabetes. The bases are TGTGCCAGCAACCTCATGGCTAGCGGGAGGTACGGCGGGGAGCTGTTTTTT. It codes for CASNLMASGRYGGELFF.